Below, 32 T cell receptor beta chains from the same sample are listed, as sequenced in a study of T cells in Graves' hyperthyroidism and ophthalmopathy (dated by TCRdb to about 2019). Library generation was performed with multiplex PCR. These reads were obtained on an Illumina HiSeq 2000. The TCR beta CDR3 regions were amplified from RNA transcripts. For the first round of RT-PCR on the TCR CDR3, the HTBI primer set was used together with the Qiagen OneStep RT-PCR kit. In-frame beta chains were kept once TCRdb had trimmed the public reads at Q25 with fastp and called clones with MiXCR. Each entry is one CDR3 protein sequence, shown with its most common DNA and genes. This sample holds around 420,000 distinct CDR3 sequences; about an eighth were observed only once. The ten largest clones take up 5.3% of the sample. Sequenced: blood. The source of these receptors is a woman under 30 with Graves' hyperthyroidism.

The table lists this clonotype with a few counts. The CDR3 DNA sequence: TGTGCCATCAGCGGACTAGCGGCCACAGATACGCAGTATTTT. Residues: CAISGLAATDTQYF. The rearrangement links TRBV10-3 to TRBJ2-3; TRBD2 matches at 10 bases. Germline CDR1 ENHRY, CDR2 SYGVKD. The CDR3 is 14 residues long. V lost 6 bases to trimming and J lost 2 bases; unmatched junction nucleotides: 2.

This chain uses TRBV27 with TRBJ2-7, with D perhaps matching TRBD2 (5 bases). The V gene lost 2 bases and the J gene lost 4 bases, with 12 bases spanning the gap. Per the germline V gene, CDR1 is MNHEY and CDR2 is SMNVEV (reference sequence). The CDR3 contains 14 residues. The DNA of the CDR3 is TGTGCCAGCAGTTTACTTTCTGAGGGATACGAGCAGTACTTC. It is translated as CASSLLSEGYEQYF.

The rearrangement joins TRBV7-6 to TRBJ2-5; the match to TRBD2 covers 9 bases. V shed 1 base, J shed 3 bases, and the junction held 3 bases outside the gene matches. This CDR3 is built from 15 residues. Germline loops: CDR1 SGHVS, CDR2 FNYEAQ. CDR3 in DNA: TGTGCCAGCAGCTTAGGAGGCGGGAGGGAAGAGACCCAGTACTTC. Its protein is CASSLGGGREETQYF.

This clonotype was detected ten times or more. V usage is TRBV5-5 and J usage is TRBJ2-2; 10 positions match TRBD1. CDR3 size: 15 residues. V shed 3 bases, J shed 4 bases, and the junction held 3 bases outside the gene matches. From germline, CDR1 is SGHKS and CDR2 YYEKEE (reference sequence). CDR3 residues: CASSWGQGITGELFF. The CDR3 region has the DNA TGTGCCAGCAGCTGGGGACAGGGGATCACCGGGGAGCTGTTTTTT.

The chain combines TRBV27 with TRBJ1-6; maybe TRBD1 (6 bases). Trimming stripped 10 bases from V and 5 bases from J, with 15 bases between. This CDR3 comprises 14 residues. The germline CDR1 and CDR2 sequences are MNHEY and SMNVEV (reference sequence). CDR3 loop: CATSWGQNNSPLHF. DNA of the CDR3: TGTGCCACTTCTTGGGGGCAGAATAATTCACCCCTCCACTTT.

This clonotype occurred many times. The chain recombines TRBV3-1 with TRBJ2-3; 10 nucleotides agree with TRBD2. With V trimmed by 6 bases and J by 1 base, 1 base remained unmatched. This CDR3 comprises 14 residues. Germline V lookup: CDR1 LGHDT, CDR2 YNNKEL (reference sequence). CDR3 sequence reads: CASRTSGGTDTQYF. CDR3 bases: TGTGCCAGCAGAACTAGCGGGGGCACAGATACGCAGTATTTT.

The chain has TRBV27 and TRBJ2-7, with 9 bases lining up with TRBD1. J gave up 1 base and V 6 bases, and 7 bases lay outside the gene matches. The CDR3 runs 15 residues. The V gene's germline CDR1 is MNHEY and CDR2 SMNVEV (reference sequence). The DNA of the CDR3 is TGTGCCAGCAGAATGTTAGGGACAGGGTCCTACGAGCAGTACTTC. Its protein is CASRMLGTGSYEQYF.

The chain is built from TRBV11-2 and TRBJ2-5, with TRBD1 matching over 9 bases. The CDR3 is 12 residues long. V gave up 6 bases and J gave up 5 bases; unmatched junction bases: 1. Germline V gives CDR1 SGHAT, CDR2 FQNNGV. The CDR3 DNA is TGTGCCAGCAGAGGACAGGGGGAGACCCAGTACTTC. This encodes CASRGQGETQYF.

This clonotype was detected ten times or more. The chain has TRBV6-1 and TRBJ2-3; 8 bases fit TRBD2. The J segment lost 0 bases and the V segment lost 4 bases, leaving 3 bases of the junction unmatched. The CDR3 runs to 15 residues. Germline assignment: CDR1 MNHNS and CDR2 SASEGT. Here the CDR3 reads CASSASSGSTDTQYF. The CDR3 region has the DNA TGTGCCAGCAGTGCATCTAGCGGGAGCACAGATACGCAGTATTTT.

The CDR3 region is CASSFNSGTSSYEQYF. DNA for the CDR3: TGTGCCAGCAGCTTCAACTCCGGGACTAGCAGCTACGAGCAGTACTTC. The chain carries TRBV2 and TRBJ2-7; 9 bases map to TRBD2. J was trimmed by 3 bases and V by 6 bases; bases with no gene match: 12. The V gene's germline CDR1 is SNHLY and CDR2 FYNNEI. This CDR3 region has 16 residues.

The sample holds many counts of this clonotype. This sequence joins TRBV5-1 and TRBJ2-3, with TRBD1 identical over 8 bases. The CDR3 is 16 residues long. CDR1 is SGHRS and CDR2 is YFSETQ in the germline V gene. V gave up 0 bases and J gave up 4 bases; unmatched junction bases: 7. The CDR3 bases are TGCGCCAGCAGCTTGGTAAGGGACAGGAGAGCAGATACGCAGTATTTT. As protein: CASSLVRDRRADTQYF.

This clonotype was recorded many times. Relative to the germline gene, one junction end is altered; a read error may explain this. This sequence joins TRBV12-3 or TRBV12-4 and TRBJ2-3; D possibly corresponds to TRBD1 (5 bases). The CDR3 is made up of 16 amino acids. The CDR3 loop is CASSLGSQGSTYTQYF. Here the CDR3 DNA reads TGTGCCAGCAGTTTAGGGTCCCAGGGATCCACATATACGCAGTATTTT.

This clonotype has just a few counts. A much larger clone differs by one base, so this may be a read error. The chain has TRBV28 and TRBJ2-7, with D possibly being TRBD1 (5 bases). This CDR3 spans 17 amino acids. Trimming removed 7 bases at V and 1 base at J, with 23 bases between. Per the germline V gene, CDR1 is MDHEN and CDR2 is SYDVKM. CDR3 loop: CASTLIRAGSTSYEQYF. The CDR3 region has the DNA TGTGCCAGCACCTTGATACGGGCAGGGTCAACATCCTACGAGCAGTACTTC.

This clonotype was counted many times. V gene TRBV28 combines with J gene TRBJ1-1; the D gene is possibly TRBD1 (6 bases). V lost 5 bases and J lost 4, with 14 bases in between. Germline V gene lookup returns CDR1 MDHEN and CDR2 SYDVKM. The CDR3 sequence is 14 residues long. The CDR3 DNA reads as TGTGCCAGCAGTGCGTCGGGGGCGGTCACTGAAGCTTTCTTT. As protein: CASSASGAVTEAFF. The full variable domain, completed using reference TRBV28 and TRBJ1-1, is DVKVTQSSRYLVKRTGEKVFLECVQDMDHENMFWYRQDPGLGLRLIYFSYDVKMKEKGDIPEGYSVSREKKERFSLILESASTNQTSMYLCASSASGAVTEAFFGQGTRLTVV.

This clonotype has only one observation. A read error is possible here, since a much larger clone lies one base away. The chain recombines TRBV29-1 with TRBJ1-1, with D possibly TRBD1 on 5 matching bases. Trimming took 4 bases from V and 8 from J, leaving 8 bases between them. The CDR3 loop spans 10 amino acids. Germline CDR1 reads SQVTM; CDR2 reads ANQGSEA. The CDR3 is CSVAGGEAFF. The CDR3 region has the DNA TGCAGCGTTGCGGGGGGGGAAGCTTTCTTT.

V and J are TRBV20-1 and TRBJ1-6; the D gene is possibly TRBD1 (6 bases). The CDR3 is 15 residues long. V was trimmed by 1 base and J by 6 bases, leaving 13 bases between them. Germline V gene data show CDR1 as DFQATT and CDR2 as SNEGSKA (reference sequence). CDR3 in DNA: TGCAGTGCTAGAGCCGCGGACAGTTTTAATTCACCCCTCCACTTT. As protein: CSARAADSFNSPLHF.

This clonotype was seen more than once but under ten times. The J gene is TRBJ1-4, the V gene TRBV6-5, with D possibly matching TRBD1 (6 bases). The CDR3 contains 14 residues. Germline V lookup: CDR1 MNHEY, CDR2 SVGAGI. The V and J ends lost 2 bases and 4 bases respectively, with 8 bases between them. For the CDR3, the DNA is TGTGCCAGCAGTTACGGGACAAATAATGAAAAACTGTTTTTT. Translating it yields CASSYGTNNEKLFF.

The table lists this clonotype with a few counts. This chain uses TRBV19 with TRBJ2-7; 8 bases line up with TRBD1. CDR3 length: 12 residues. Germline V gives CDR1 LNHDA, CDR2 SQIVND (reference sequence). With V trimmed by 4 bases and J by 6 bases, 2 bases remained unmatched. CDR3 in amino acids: CASSRTGIEQYF. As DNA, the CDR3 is TGTGCCAGTAGTAGGACAGGGATCGAGCAGTACTTC.

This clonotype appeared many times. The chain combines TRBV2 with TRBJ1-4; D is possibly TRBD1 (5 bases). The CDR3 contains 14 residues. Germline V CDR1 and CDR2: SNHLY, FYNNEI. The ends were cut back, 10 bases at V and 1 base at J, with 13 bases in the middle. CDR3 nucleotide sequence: TGTGCCACATTACCCGACAGAACTAATGAAAAACTGTTTTTT. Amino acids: CATLPDRTNEKLFF. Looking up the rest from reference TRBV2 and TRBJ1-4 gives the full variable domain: EPEVTQTPSHQVTQMGQEVILRCVPISNHLYFYWYRQILGQKVEFLVSFYNNEISEKSEIFDDQFSVERPDGSNFTLKIRSTKLEDSAMYFCATLPDRTNEKLFFGSGTQLSVL.

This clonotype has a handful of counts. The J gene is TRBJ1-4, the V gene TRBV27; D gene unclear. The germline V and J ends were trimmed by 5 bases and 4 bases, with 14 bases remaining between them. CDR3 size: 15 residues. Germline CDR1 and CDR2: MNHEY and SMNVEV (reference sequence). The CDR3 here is CASSPHRELNEKLFF. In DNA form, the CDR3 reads TGTGCCAGCAGTCCCCACAGAGAGCTTAATGAAAAACTGTTTTTT.

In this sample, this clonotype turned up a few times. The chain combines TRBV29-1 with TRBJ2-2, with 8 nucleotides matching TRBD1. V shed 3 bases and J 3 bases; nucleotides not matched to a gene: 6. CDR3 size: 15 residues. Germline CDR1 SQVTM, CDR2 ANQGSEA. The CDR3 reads CSVETDRVHTGELFF. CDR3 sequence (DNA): TGCAGCGTTGAGACGGACAGGGTTCACACCGGGGAGCTGTTTTTT.

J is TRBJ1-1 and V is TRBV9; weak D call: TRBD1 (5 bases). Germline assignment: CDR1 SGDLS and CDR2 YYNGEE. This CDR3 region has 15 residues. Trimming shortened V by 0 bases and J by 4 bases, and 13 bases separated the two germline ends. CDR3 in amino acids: CASSVDPGRGTEAFF. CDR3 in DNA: TGTGCCAGCAGCGTAGATCCAGGGAGGGGCACTGAAGCTTTCTTT.

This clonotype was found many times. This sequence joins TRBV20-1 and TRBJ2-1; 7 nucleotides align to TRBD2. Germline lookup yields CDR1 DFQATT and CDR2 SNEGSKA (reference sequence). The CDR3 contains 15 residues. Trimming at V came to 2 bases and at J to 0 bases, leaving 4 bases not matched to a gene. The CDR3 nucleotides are TGCAGTGCTAGACGAGGCGGGAGCTCCTACAATGAGCAGTTCTTC. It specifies CSARRGGSSYNEQFF.

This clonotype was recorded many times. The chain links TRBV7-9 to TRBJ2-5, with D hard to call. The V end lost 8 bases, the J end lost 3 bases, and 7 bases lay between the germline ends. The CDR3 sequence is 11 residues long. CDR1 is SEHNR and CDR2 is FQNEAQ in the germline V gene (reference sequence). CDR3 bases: TGTGCCAGCGTGAGAGAAGAGACCCAGTACTTC. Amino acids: CASVREETQYF.

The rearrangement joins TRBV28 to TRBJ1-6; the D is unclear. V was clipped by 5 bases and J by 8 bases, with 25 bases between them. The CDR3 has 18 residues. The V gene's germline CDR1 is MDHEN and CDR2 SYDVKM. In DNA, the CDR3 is TGTGCCAGCAGTCCCGATCGCCGGGCCTCGGACCTGGATTCACCCCTCCACTTT. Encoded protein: CASSPDRRASDLDSPLHF.

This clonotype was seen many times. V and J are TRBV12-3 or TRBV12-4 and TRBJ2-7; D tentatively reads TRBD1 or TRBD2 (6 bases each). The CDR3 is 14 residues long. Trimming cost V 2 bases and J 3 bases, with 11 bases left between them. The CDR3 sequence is CASSLQGRLYEQYF. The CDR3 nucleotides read TGTGCCAGCAGTTTACAGGGGAGGCTCTACGAGCAGTACTTC.

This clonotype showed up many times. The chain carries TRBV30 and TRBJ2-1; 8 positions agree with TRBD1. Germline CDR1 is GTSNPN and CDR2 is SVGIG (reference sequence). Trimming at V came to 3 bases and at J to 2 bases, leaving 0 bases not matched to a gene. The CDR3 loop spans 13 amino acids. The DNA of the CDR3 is TGTGCCTGGAGGGGACAGGCCTACAATGAGCAGTTCTTC. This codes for CAWRGQAYNEQFF.

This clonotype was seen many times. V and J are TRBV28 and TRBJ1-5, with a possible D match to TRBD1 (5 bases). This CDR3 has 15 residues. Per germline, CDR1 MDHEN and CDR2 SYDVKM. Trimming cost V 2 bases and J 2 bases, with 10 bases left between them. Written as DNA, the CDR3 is TGTGCCAGCAGTTTAGGAAGGGGAGGCAATCAGCCCCAGCATTTT. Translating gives CASSLGRGGNQPQHF.

Here the CDR3 DNA reads TGCGCCAGCAGCCAAGATTTCCCGCAATACGAGCAGTACTTC. This sequence encodes CASSQDFPQYEQYF. The chain combines TRBV4-1 with TRBJ2-7; no firm D call. This CDR3 spans 14 amino acids. Trimming removed 0 bases from V and 4 bases from J, with 10 bases in between. Germline V gene lookup returns CDR1 MGHRA and CDR2 YSYEKL.

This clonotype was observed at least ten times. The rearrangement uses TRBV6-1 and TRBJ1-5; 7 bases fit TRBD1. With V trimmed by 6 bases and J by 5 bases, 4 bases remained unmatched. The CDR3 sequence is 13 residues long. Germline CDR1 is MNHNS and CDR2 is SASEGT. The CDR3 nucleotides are TGTGCCAGCAGGCAGGGGGAACATCAGCCCCAGCATTTT. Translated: CASRQGEHQPQHF.

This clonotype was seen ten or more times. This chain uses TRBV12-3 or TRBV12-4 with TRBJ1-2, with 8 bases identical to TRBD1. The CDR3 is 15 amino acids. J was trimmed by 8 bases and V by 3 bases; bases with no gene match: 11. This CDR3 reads CASSLRRQGAYGYTF. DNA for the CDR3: TGTGCCAGCAGTTTGCGGCGGCAGGGGGCGTACGGCTACACCTTC.

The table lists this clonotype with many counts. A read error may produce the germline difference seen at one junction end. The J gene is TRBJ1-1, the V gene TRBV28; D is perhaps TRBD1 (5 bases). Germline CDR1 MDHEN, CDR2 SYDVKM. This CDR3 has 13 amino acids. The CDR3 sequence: CAGMRVMNTEAFF. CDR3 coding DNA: TGCGCAGGGATGAGAGTGATGAACACTGAAGCTTTCTTT.